This TCR beta chain was retrieved from a study of a mutant IDH1 vaccine in newly diagnosed glioma. Overall study: Beginning 4-6 weeks after radiotherapy alone, or with temozolomide cycles, vaccination took place. Patients got radiotherapy, temozolomide, or both beforehand, and most got both.

As regards this clone: The target antigen is unknown.

Indicated time point: week 11, during vaccination. A single vaccine dose contained 300 ug of mutant IDH1 20-mer peptide, and topical imiquimod was used with it. Astrocytomas that were new, WHO grade 3 or 4, IDH1-mutant and ATRX-lost were present in the donors. Clones were read by immunoSEQ multiplex PCR, and TCRdb kept only the in-frame ones, dropping some. Altogether tens of thousands of clones are present, approximately 88% being singletons, with the ten largest covering more than 7.5%. V shed 0 bases, J shed 2 bases, and the junction held 4 bases outside the gene matches. Germline loops: CDR1 LGHNA, CDR2 YNFKEQ. The CDR3 is 17 residues long.

The rearrangement joins TRBV4-2 to TRBJ2-3; TRBD2 matches 11 bases. Specimen: PBMCs, collected from a glioma patient whose treatment included an IDH1 peptide vaccine. The receptor's source is a woman aged 45-65 years with glioma. DNA of the CDR3: TGTGCCAGCAGCCAAGAGGCTAGCGGGGGGTACACAGATACGCAGTATTTT. It codes for CASSQEASGGYTDTQYF.